This T cell receptor (beta chain) was sequenced during a study of sequential checkpoint blockade in melanoma. Indicated treatment: randomized to nivolumab then ipilimumab (arm A) or the reverse (arm B). This CDR3 has 15 residues. J was trimmed by 6 bases and V by 6 bases; bases with no gene match: 9. Germline assignment: CDR1 MNHEY and CDR2 SVGAGI. Data came from immunoSEQ multiplex PCR; TCRdb stores just in-frame clones and leaves some out. The sample lists 19,000 or so clones, about two thirds occurring once. This specimen was CD8+ T cells sorted from blood (inferred from file names), taken from a patient given nivolumab and ipilimumab in sequence. This sequence originates from a human donor with melanoma. The chain is built from TRBV6-5 and TRBJ2-3; 10 bases are shared with TRBD2. The CDR3 nucleotides read TGTGCCAGCAGCAAACTAGCGGGGTTGGGTGATACGCAGTATTTT. Residues: CASSKLAGLGDTQYF.